The source of this T cell receptor beta chain is a study of low-dose radiotherapy and immunotherapy resistance in tumors. In the study overall: Members of Cohort 1 were treated with 0.5 Gy per fraction every 2 weeks. The prescribed total PTV dose was 6.5 Gy. Members of Cohort 2 were treated with 1 Gy per fraction every two weeks; their total was 13 Gy over 26 weeks. Given every two weeks, intravenous cyclophosphamide 200 mg/m2 preceded radiation and immunotherapy by one day.

Priming of first-strand cDNA relied on TRAV- and TRBV-specific primers (covering alpha and beta chains). The PCR that amplified TCRs ran for around 20 cycles, relying on a constant-region primer and a V-primer adapter. TCRdb reprocessed the reads with MiXCR, giving one entry per CDR3 protein. The sample has 100,000 or so distinct CDR3 sequences, 20% to 25% seen once; the top ten hold roughly 4%. Time point specified: after trial treatment. Treatment denoted: LDRT plus nivolumab, ipilimumab, low-dose cyclophosphamide and aspirin (RACIN trial). Donors were treated with nivolumab, ipilimumab, aspirin, and low-dose cyclophosphamide and radiotherapy. After removal of 7 bases from V and 6 bases from J, the junction contained 7 bases not matched to a gene. The CDR3 contains 13 residues.

This TCR was recovered from a male donor with prostate cancer. The chain uses TRBV12-3 or TRBV12-4 and TRBJ1-2; 8 bases are a match to TRBD1. The sequencing used PBMCs, collected after low-dose radiotherapy plus immunotherapy. The CDR3 coding sequence is TGTGCCAGCACCGTGGACAGGGATGATGGCTACACCTTC. The encoded protein is CASTVDRDDGYTF.